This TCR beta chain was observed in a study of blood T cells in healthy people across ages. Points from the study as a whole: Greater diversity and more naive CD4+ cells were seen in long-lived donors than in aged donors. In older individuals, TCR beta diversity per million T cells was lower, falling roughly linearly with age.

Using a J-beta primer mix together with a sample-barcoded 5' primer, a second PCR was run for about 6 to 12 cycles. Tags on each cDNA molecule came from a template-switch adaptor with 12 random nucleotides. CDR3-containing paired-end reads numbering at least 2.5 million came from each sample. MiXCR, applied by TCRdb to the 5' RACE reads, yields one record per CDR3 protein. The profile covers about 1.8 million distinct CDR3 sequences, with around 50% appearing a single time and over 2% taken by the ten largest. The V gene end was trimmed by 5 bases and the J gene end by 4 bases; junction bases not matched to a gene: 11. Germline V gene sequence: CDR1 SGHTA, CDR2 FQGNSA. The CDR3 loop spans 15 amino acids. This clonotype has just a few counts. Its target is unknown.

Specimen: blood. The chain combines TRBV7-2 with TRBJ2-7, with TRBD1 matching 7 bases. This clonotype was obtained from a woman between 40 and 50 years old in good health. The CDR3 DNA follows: TGTGCCAGCAGCCCTAGGGGCCCGACAGGGTACGAGCAGTACTTC. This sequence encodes CASSPRGPTGYEQYF. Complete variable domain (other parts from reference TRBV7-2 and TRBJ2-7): GAGVSQSPSNKVTEKGKDVELRCDPISGHTALYWYRQSLGQGLEFLIYFQGNSAPDKSGLPSDRFSAERTGGSVSTLTIQRTQQEDSAVYLCASSPRGPTGYEQYFGPGTRLTVT.